The clone carrying this T cell receptor (beta chain) was picked up many times. Its antigen remains unidentified. V dropped 1 base and J dropped 7 bases, with 11 bases sitting between them. The CDR3 loop spans 14 amino acids. Germline CDR1 and CDR2: SGHTA and FQGNSA. This entry is derived from a study of spatial heterogeneity in lung cancer. Study in general: Correlation of TCR transcript counts in tumor regions with a T cell module score from matched bulk RNA-seq was strong. Study-wide results and limits: Sequencing reached an estimated coverage of tumor T cells that was only about 6.6% for alpha chains and 12% to 15% for beta chains. Tumors with more nonsynonymous mutations had more expanded intratumoral alpha and beta TCRs.

TCRdb re-derived calls from the 5' RACE reads in MiXCR, one entry per CDR3 protein. Here the sample spans 5,100 or so distinct CDR3 sequences, 7.4% being singletons. Time point: sample taken at primary tumor resection. The cohort: roughly 72 early-stage, untreated non-small cell lung cancer patients. Without sorting, whole RNA was sequenced from tumor, nontumor lung or frozen PBMC. The receptor's source is a male donor with early-stage non-small cell lung cancer. The sequences come from lung tumor tissue, collected at surgery. The gene calls are TRBV7-2 and TRBJ1-5; D is undetermined. CDR3 sequence reads: CASSLGTAWQPQHF. Written as DNA, the CDR3 is TGTGCCAGCAGCTTAGGGACCGCTTGGCAGCCCCAGCATTTT.